Sequencing of this T cell receptor (beta chain) was carried out in a study of blood T cell repertoires in COVID-19. In the study overall: The United States, Italy and Spain were the sources of the acute and convalescent COVID-19 samples. PBMCs, B-cell-depleted T cells, or T cells provided the cDNA or gDNA that made up the material.

CDR3 length: 16 residues. V was clipped by 4 bases and J by 2 bases; unmatched bases: 7. CDR1 SGDLS and CDR2 YYNGEE come from the germline V gene. Under the authors' procedure: Reference gene primer amplification in the assay estimated nucleated cell counts. The assay was immunoSEQ multiplex PCR, and TCRdb's table has in-frame clones only and misses some. V and J calls and clone size come straight from that table; D and trimming were deduced from the DNA. Of about 120,000 clones listed, about 89% were seen once; the top ten hold roughly 29%. Specimen: peripheral blood. The J gene is TRBJ2-5, the V gene TRBV9; 11 nucleotides line up with TRBD2. This receptor was identified in a woman between 65 and 79 years old with acute or convalescent COVID-19. The CDR3 region is CASSFLPSGGQETQYF. The CDR3 coding sequence is TGTGCCAGCAGCTTCTTACCTAGCGGGGGGCAAGAGACCCAGTACTTC.